This entry lists 15 T cell receptor beta chains sequenced from one sample in a study of cytomegalovirus exposure and HLA in healthy donors. PCR amplification relied on 60 Vbeta primers (plus 13 Jbeta primers). Clones were read by immunoSEQ multiplex PCR, and TCRdb kept only the in-frame ones, dropping some. The table has 160,000 or so clones, roughly 70% seen once. Sequencing used PBMCs. These receptors came from a woman younger than 45 in good health and CMV-seronegative.

The rearrangement uses TRBV5-1 and TRBJ2-1; the match to TRBD2 covers 12 bases. The J segment lost 5 bases and the V segment lost 4 bases, leaving 4 bases of the junction unmatched. This CDR3 has 15 residues. From germline, CDR1 is SGHRS and CDR2 YFSETQ. CDR3 DNA: TGCGCCAGCAGCCCCCGACTAGCGGGGGACAATGAGCAGTTCTTC. Translating gives CASSPRLAGDNEQFF. The variable domain in full, completed from reference TRBV5-1 and TRBJ2-1, reads KAGVTQTPRYLIKTRGQQVTLSCSPISGHRSVSWYQQTPGQGLQFLFEYFSETQRNKGNFPGRFSGRQFSNSRSEMNVSTLELGDSALYLCASSPRLAGDNEQFFGPGTRLTVL.

This chain joins TRBV9 and TRBJ1-5; D call uncertain. Trimming took off 0 bases at V and 5 bases at J, with 9 bases between the two ends. The CDR3 is 14 amino acids. Per the germline V gene, CDR1 is SGDLS and CDR2 is YYNGEE. CDR3 in amino acids: CASSVGSVYQPQHF. In DNA, the CDR3 is TGTGCCAGCAGCGTAGGAAGCGTTTATCAGCCCCAGCATTTT.

As regards this clone: The junction departs from germline at one end; a sequencing error may be responsible. This sequence joins TRBV7-7 and TRBJ2-7; 13 bases line up with TRBD2. From germline, CDR1 is SSHAT and CDR2 FNYEAQ (reference sequence). This CDR3 is 18 amino acids long. The CDR3 loop reads CASSLALAGGPHHSEQYF. CDR3 bases: TGTGCTAGCAGCTTAGCACTAGCGGGAGGGCCGCATCATTCCGAGCAGTACTTC.

The gene calls are TRBV28 and TRBJ2-5; 7 bases match TRBD1. V trimming: 7 bases; J trimming: 5 bases; junction bases outside the gene matches: 16. This CDR3 comprises 16 residues. CDR1 MDHEN and CDR2 SYDVKM come from the germline V gene. CDR3 nucleotides: TGTGCCAGCACATCGGAACAGGGGCGGATCCGGGAGACCCAGTACTTC. Encoded protein: CASTSEQGRIRETQYF.

The chain joins TRBV4-2 to TRBJ2-6, with a tentative D call TRBD2 (6 bases). CDR3 length: 15 residues. V dropped 1 base and J dropped 2 bases, with 6 bases sitting between them. Per the germline V gene, CDR1 is LGHNA and CDR2 is YNFKEQ. DNA of the CDR3: TGTGCCAGCAGCCAAGGGAGGGCTGGGGCCAACGTCCTGACTTTC. Its translation is CASSQGRAGANVLTF.

This clone was observed a few times. The chain recombines TRBV7-3 with TRBJ2-1; 12 nucleotides align to TRBD2. The CDR3 covers 15 residues. The ends lost 2 bases at V and 7 bases at J; junction bases unmatched: 3. In germline, CDR1 is SGHTA, CDR2 FQGTGA. CDR3 DNA: TGTGCCAGCAGCTTATCGGGGACTAGCGGGAATGAGCAGTTCTTC. It codes for CASSLSGTSGNEQFF.

CDR3 region: CASSSPGLAGNEQFF. The CDR3, as DNA: TGTGCCAGCAGTTCCCCGGGCCTAGCGGGCAATGAGCAGTTCTTC. The chain employs TRBV28 and TRBJ2-1; 8 bases match TRBD2. The length of the CDR3 is 15 residues. Germline V lookup: CDR1 MDHEN, CDR2 SYDVKM. With V trimmed by 4 bases and J by 6 bases, 8 bases remained unmatched.

On this clone: Within the sample, other DNA sequences also encode this same CDR3. V usage is TRBV29-1 and J usage is TRBJ1-1; tentatively, D is TRBD1 (5 bases). In germline, CDR1 is SQVTM, CDR2 ANQGSEA. CDR3 size: 12 residues. V was clipped by 5 bases and J by 4 bases, with 11 bases between them. The CDR3, as DNA: TGCAGCGTTAGGACGGGGGGCACTGAAGCTTTCTTT. It is translated as CSVRTGGTEAFF.

The chain recombines TRBV4-2 with TRBJ2-1; TRBD1 agrees at 8 bases. The CDR3 is 17 residues long. V lost 4 bases, J lost 1 base, and 9 bases stayed unmatched. Germline CDR1 is LGHNA and CDR2 is YNFKEQ. CDR3 DNA: TGTGCCAGCAGCCGCCCCCCGGACAGGGCGTCCTACAATGAGCAGTTCTTC. Protein product: CASSRPPDRASYNEQFF.

The chain combines TRBV13 with TRBJ2-2; D is possibly TRBD2 (6 bases). CDR1 is PRHDT, CDR2 FYEKMQ, per germline (reference sequence). V gave up 1 base and J gave up 5 bases, with 14 bases separating them. The CDR3 is 16 amino acids. CDR3 nucleotide sequence: TGTGCCAGCAGCTTAGCCCGACTAGGGCGGACCGGGGAGCTGTTTTTT. As protein: CASSLARLGRTGELFF.

This clone came up once. V gene TRBV6-6 combines with J gene TRBJ1-1; D ambiguous. Germline lookup yields CDR1 MNHNY and CDR2 SVGAGI (reference sequence). This CDR3 has 14 amino acids. V was cut by 6 bases and J by 4 bases, with 15 bases left in between. The CDR3 region has the DNA TGTGCCAGCAGATTACAGTCAATGGGCACTGAAGCTTTCTTT. Encoded protein: CASRLQSMGTEAFF.

V gene TRBV21-1 combines with J gene TRBJ1-1; TRBD1, as called in the table, went unchecked against the DNA. TRBV21-1 constitutes a pseudogene. The CDR3 has 11 residues. CDR3 region: CARTGGTEAFF. The CDR3 DNA reads as TGTGCCAGGACAGGGGGCACTGAAGCTTTCTTT.

This clone appeared once. The chain carries TRBV18 and TRBJ2-7; 11 bases line up with TRBD2. Germline CDR1 reads KGHSH; CDR2 reads LQKENI. The CDR3 sequence is 14 residues long. V gave up 3 bases and J gave up 7 bases; unmatched junction bases: 5. The DNA for the CDR3 is TGTGCCAGCTCACCTACTAGCGGGAGCTGGGAGCAGTACTTC. Its translation: CASSPTSGSWEQYF.

This clone was seen only once. The V gene is TRBV6-6, the J gene TRBJ1-5, with 8 bases aligning to TRBD1. This CDR3 is built from 14 residues. Germline CDR1 MNHNY, CDR2 SVGAGI (reference sequence). V lost 8 bases, J lost 5 bases, and 8 bases stayed unmatched. The CDR3 loop reads CASSDRDQYQPQHF. DNA of the CDR3: TGTGCCAGCTCGGACAGGGATCAATATCAGCCCCAGCATTTT.

Remarks on this clone: One end of the junction does not line up with germline, which may come from a read error. The V and J genes are TRBV7-9 and TRBJ1-4; possible D gene TRBD1, 6 bases. Germline CDR1 SEHNR, CDR2 FQNEAQ (reference sequence). The CDR3 runs 15 residues. In DNA, the CDR3 is TGTTCCAGCAGCTTAGAAGGTACAGGGAATGAAAAACTGTTTTTT. Amino acid sequence: CSSSLEGTGNEKLFF.